Below, 19 T cell receptor beta chains from the same sample are listed, as sequenced in a study of cytomegalovirus exposure and HLA in healthy donors (dated by TCRdb to 2015 to 2018). Library method: the immunoSEQ multiplex PCR assay. Entries here come from immuneACCESS through TCRdb and include only in-frame sequences with V and J called. Some clones fail to appear in such tables; in the studies checked, an unresolved V gene covers under half of the shortfall, and the cause of the remainder is unknown. This sample gives roughly 71,000 clones in total; around 95% of them show up just once. About 0.6% of the sample lies in the top ten. The sequenced material came from PBMCs. These receptors all come from a woman aged 18 to 35 in good health and CMV-seronegative.

This sequence joins TRBV9 and TRBJ2-5; 7 bases line up with TRBD2. This CDR3 is built from 15 residues. CDR1 and CDR2 from the germline V gene are SGDLS and YYNGEE. V was pared by 6 bases and J by 1 base, with 9 bases of the junction left unmatched. This CDR3 is CASTHYGGGQETQYF. CDR3 DNA: TGTGCCAGCACTCACTATGGGGGGGGCCAAGAGACCCAGTACTTC.

The chain combines TRBV2 with TRBJ2-5; 7 bases fit TRBD2. CDR3 length equals 16 residues. The germline CDR1 and CDR2 sequences are SNHLY and FYNNEI. The trim removed 5 bases at V and 3 bases at J, leaving 12 bases unmatched. CDR3 sequence (DNA): TGTGCCAGCAGTCTATTTTGGGACTACCCAAAAGAGACCCAGTACTTC. It yields the protein CASSLFWDYPKETQYF.

J is TRBJ2-1 and V is TRBV11-3; a weak D match, TRBD1 (6 bases). The CDR3 contains 13 residues. V was pared by 5 bases and J by 5 bases, with 10 bases between. Germline V gene data show CDR1 as SGHNT and CDR2 as YENEEA. The CDR3 coding sequence is TGTGCCAGCAGCCGACAGGTGAACAATGAGCAGTTCTTC. It specifies CASSRQVNNEQFF. Full variable domain (remainder filled in from reference TRBV11-3 and TRBJ2-1): EAGVVQSPRYKIIEKKQPVAFWCNPISGHNTLYWYLQNLGQGPELLIRYENEEAVDDSQLPKDRFSAERLKGVDSTLKIQPAELGDSAVYLCASSRQVNNEQFFGPGTRLTVL.

The rearrangement uses TRBV23-1 and TRBJ1-1, with 7 bases lining up with TRBD1. TRBV23-1 is an open reading frame, and its role is uncertain. This CDR3 is built from 20 residues. V lost 6 bases and J lost 4; bases outside the gene matches: 26. CDR3 bases: TGCGCCAGCAGAGTCGTCAGGGGGTTTTATCGAAGAGACCCCGGCACTGAAGCTTTCTTT. Protein: CASRVVRGFYRRDPGTEAFF.

The J gene is TRBJ2-2, the V gene TRBV29-1, with D perhaps matching TRBD2 (6 bases). This CDR3 region has 15 residues. Trimming pared 3 bases from V and 5 bases from J, leaving 16 bases between. Per germline, CDR1 SQVTM and CDR2 ANQGSEA. The CDR3 nucleotides read TGCAGCGTTGATCCAGCAGGGCGGGGAACCGGGGAGCTGTTTTTT. As protein: CSVDPAGRGTGELFF.

This clone was picked up one time. This chain joins TRBV19 and TRBJ1-1, with TRBD1 matching 7 bases. With V trimmed by 7 bases and J by 4 bases, 6 bases remained unmatched. The CDR3 contains 13 residues. Germline V gene lookup returns CDR1 LNHDA and CDR2 SQIVND (reference sequence). CDR3 loop: CASKDRPVTEAFF. The CDR3, as DNA: TGTGCCAGTAAGGACAGGCCGGTCACTGAAGCTTTCTTT.

The chain uses TRBV2 and TRBJ1-1; no firm D call. Looked up from germline, CDR1 is SNHLY and CDR2 is FYNNEI. The germline V and J ends were trimmed by 6 bases and 3 bases, with 17 bases remaining between them. CDR3 size: 15 residues. DNA of the CDR3: TGTGCCAGCAGGAAATTTGGAGGGAGGGACACTGAAGCTTTCTTT. Translating it yields CASRKFGGRDTEAFF.

The chain uses TRBV7-8 and TRBJ2-7; a possible D gene is TRBD1 (6 bases). CDR1 is SGHVS, CDR2 FQNEAQ, per germline. The CDR3 is 14 residues long. Trimming took 1 base from V and 3 from J, leaving 10 bases between them. The CDR3 nucleotides are TGTGCCAGCAGCTTAGGCAGGGGAATCTACGAGCAGTACTTC. It yields the protein CASSLGRGIYEQYF.

In its sample, this clone was seen once. The rearrangement links TRBV4-1 to TRBJ1-1; TRBD1 might be the D (6 bases). The CDR3 loop spans 17 amino acids. The germline V gene has CDR1 MGHRA and CDR2 YSYEKL. V lost 2 bases and J lost 0, with 16 bases in between. The CDR3, as DNA: TGCGCCAGCAGCCAATCCCTTCTGGCAGGGGTGAACACTGAAGCTTTCTTT. As protein: CASSQSLLAGVNTEAFF.

This chain connects TRBV19 to TRBJ1-1; D unclear. Trimming left V 6 bases short and J 6 bases short, with 17 bases between. This CDR3 contains 14 residues. CDR1 LNHDA and CDR2 SQIVND come from the germline V gene (reference sequence). The CDR3 sequence: CASRNDPRTSEAFF. DNA for the CDR3: TGTGCCAGTAGAAATGACCCCAGGACTTCTGAAGCTTTCTTT.

The chain couples TRBV9 to TRBJ2-3; 7 nucleotides align to TRBD2. Germline trimming cut 3 bases from V and 4 bases from J; bases unmatched to any gene: 2. The germline gives CDR1 SGDLS, CDR2 YYNGEE. CDR3 length: 13 amino acids. The CDR3 protein is CASSGEGPDTQYF. The DNA for the CDR3 is TGTGCCAGCAGCGGGGAGGGACCAGATACGCAGTATTTT.

The gene calls are TRBV2 and TRBJ1-1, with 7 positions matching TRBD1. Unmatched junction bases numbered 11, after V lost 6 bases and J lost 4 bases. The CDR3 loop spans 15 amino acids. Germline loops: CDR1 SNHLY, CDR2 FYNNEI. DNA for the CDR3: TGTGCCAGCAGAGATATGACAGGGTTGAGCACTGAAGCTTTCTTT. Encoded protein: CASRDMTGLSTEAFF.

This chain joins TRBV4-3 and TRBJ2-1; 13 bases match TRBD2. The CDR3 loop spans 19 amino acids. Germline V gives CDR1 LGHNA, CDR2 YSLEER. After removal of 4 bases from V and 0 bases from J, the junction contained 9 bases not matched to a gene. This CDR3 is CASSLTSGGTTSSYNEQFF. The CDR3 DNA follows: TGCGCCAGCAGCCTGACTAGCGGGGGGACTACGAGCTCCTACAATGAGCAGTTCTTC.

This clone was seen more than once but under ten times. The chain employs TRBV6-5 and TRBJ2-5, with 8 bases fitting TRBD1. This CDR3 has 12 residues. The germline V gene encodes CDR1 MNHEY and CDR2 SVGAGI. The V and J ends lost 10 bases and 5 bases, in that order; junction bases with no gene match: 6. The CDR3 nucleotides read TGTGCCACCTGGGGGACAGGCGAGACCCAGTACTTC. It encodes CATWGTGETQYF.

CDR3 residues: CASSRDRGSPETQYF. CDR3 DNA sequence: TGTGCCAGCAGTCGGGACAGGGGAAGTCCAGAGACCCAGTACTTC. This rearrangement joins TRBV27 to TRBJ2-5; 10 bases line up with TRBD1. The V gene end was trimmed by 5 bases and the J gene end by 4 bases; junction bases not matched to a gene: 7. Germline lookup yields CDR1 MNHEY and CDR2 SMNVEV (reference sequence). CDR3 length equals 15 residues.

Only one count was recorded for this clone. The chain couples TRBV5-5 to TRBJ2-1; TRBD2 is a possible D gene (6 bases). Germline V gives CDR1 SGHKS, CDR2 YYEKEE (reference sequence). The CDR3 is 15 amino acids. Trimming pared 3 bases from V and 0 bases from J, leaving 10 bases between. CDR3 loop: CASSSDGGSYNEQFF. DNA of the CDR3: TGTGCCAGCAGCTCGGACGGGGGCTCCTACAATGAGCAGTTCTTC.

This sequence joins TRBV4-2 and TRBJ2-3; TRBD1 matches 7 bases. This CDR3 spans 15 amino acids. J lost 2 bases, V lost 1 base, and 3 bases had no gene match. Germline V gene data show CDR1 as LGHNA and CDR2 as YNFKEQ. The CDR3 region is CASSQGDSSTDTQYF. DNA for the CDR3: TGTGCCAGCAGCCAAGGGGACAGCTCCACAGATACGCAGTATTTT.

V gene TRBV5-1 combines with J gene TRBJ2-1; 11 nucleotides line up with TRBD2. The length of the CDR3 is 15 residues. V shed 6 bases and J 2 bases; nucleotides not matched to a gene: 4. CDR1 and CDR2 (germline): SGHRS, YFSETQ. The CDR3 sequence: CASNPLAGAYNEQFF. The CDR3 DNA follows: TGCGCCAGCAACCCACTAGCGGGGGCCTACAATGAGCAGTTCTTC.

The J gene is TRBJ1-1, the V gene TRBV5-1, with D possibly being TRBD1 (6 bases). The CDR3 length is 15 residues. Between the trimmed V and J ends, which lost 3 bases and 4 bases, there was a span of 16 bases. Per germline, CDR1 SGHRS and CDR2 YFSETQ. The CDR3 loop reads CASSWGQGIATEAFF. The CDR3 DNA reads TGCGCCAGCAGCTGGGGGCAGGGGATTGCCACTGAAGCTTTCTTT.